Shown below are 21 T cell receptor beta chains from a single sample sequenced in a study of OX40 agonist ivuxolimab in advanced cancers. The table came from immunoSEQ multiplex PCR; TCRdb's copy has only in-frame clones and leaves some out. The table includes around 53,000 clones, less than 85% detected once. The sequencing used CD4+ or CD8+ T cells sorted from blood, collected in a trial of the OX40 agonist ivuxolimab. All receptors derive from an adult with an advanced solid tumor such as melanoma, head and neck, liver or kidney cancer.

The CDR3 spells CASSPPQGQHHNEQFF. In DNA form, the CDR3 reads TGTGCCAGCTCACCACCGCAGGGACAGCATCACAATGAGCAGTTCTTC. The V gene is TRBV18, the J gene TRBJ2-1, with TRBD1 identical over 7 bases. CDR3 size: 16 residues. Germline CDR1 and CDR2: KGHSH and LQKENI. J was trimmed by 5 bases and V by 0 bases; bases with no gene match: 7.

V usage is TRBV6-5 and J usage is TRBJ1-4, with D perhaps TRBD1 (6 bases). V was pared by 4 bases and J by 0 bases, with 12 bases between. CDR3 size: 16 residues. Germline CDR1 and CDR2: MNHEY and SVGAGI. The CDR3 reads CASSSQDSATNEKLFF. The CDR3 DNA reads TGTGCCAGCAGTTCCCAGGACAGTGCAACTAATGAAAAACTGTTTTTT.

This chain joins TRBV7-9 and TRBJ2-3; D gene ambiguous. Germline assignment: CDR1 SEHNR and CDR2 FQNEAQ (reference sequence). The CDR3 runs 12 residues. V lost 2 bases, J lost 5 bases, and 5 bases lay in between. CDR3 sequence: CASSLTGDTQYF. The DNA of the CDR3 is TGTGCCAGCAGCTTAACGGGAGATACGCAGTATTTT.

CDR3 sequence (DNA): TGTGCCTGGAGAAGATCGGGACAGTGGAAAACTGAAGCTTTCTTT. This codes for CAWRRSGQWKTEAFF. The chain combines TRBV30 with TRBJ1-1; 7 positions agree with TRBD1. The CDR3 extends over 15 amino acids. V gave up 3 bases and J gave up 5 bases; unmatched junction bases: 12. Per the germline V gene, CDR1 is GTSNPN and CDR2 is SVGIG (reference sequence).

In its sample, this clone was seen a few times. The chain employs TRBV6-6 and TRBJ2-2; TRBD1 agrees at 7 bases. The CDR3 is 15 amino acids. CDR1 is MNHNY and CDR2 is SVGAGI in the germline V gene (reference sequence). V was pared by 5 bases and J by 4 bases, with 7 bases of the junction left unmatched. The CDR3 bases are TGTGCCAGCAGTCAGGACAGGTCTTTCACCGGGGAGCTGTTTTTT. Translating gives CASSQDRSFTGELFF.

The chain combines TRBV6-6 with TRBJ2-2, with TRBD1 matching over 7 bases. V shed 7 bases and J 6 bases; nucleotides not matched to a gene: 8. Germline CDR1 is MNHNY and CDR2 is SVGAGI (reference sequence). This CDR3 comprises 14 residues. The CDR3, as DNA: TGTGCCAGCATTCACAAACAGGGGTCCGGGGAGCTGTTTTTT. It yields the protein CASIHKQGSGELFF.

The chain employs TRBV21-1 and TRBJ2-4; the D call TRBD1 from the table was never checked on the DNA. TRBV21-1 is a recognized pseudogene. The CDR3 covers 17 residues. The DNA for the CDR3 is TGTGCCAGCAGGCAGGGTCTCCTCGTTCTAGCCAAAAACATTCAGTACTTC. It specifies CASRQGLLVLAKNIQYF.

The CDR3 loop is CASSPRTGSYNEQFF. DNA for the CDR3: TGTGCCAGCAGTCCACGGACAGGCTCCTACAATGAGCAGTTCTTC. The genes are TRBV11-3 and TRBJ2-1; 7 bases map to TRBD1. With V trimmed by 6 bases and J by 0 bases, 5 bases remained unmatched. CDR3 length: 15 amino acids. Germline assignment: CDR1 SGHNT and CDR2 YENEEA.

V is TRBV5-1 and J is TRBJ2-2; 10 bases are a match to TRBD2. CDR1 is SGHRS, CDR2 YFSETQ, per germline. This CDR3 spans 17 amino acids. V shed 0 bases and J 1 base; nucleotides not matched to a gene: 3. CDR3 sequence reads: CASSLDPSGGNTGELFF. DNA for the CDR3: TGCGCCAGCAGCTTGGATCCTAGCGGGGGGAACACCGGGGAGCTGTTTTTT.

CDR3 coding DNA: TGTGCCAGCAGTTACTCTAATTATGGGAGTTCCTACGAGCAGTACTTC. Residues: CASSYSNYGSSYEQYF. The V gene is TRBV6-5, the J gene TRBJ2-7, with a tentative D call TRBD2 (5 bases). Germline-derived CDR1 and CDR2 are MNHEY and SVGAGI. CDR3 length equals 16 residues. Trimming took off 0 bases at V and 1 base at J, with 13 bases between the two ends.

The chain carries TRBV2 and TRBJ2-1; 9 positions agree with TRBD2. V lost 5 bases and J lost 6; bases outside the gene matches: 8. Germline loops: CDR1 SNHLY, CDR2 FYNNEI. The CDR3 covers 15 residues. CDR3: CASSSSSGTGNEQFF. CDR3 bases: TGTGCCAGCAGTTCGTCTAGCGGGACTGGCAATGAGCAGTTCTTC.

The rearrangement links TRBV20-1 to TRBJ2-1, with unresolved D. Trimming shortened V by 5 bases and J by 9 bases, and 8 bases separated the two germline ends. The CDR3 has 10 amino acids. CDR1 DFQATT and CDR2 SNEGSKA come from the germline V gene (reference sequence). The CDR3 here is CSARSVEQFF. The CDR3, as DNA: TGCAGTGCTCGAAGCGTTGAGCAGTTCTTC.

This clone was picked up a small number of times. The CDR3 is CASSFLPINTEAFF. DNA of the CDR3: TGTGCCAGCAGTTTCTTGCCAATAAACACTGAAGCTTTCTTT. The chain is built from TRBV28 and TRBJ1-1; no firm D call. This CDR3 comprises 14 residues. Germline assignment: CDR1 MDHEN and CDR2 SYDVKM. Trimming stripped 3 bases from V and 2 bases from J, with 10 bases between.

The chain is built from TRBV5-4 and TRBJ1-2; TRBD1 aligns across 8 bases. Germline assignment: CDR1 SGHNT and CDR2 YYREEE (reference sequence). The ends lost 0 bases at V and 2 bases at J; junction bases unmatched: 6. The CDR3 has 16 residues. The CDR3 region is CASSLADRVLNYGYTF. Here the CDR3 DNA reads TGTGCCAGCAGCTTGGCGGACAGGGTGTTGAACTATGGCTACACCTTC.

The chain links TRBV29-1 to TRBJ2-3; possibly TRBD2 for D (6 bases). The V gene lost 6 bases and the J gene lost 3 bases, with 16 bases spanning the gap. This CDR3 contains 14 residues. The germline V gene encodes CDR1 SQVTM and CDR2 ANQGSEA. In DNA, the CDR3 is TGCAGCGTCTGGGGAGGCGGGGAAACAGATACGCAGTATTTT. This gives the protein CSVWGGGETDTQYF.

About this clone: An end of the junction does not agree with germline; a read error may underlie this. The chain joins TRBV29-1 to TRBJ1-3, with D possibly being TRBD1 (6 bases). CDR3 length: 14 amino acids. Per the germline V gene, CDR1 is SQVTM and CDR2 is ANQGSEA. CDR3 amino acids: CSAEVGGAGNTIYF. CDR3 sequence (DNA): TGCAGCGCTGAAGTAGGGGGGGCTGGAAACACCATATATTTT. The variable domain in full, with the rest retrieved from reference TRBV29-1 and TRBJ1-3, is SAVISQKPSRDICQRGTSLTIQCQVDSQVTMMFWYRQQPGQSLTLIATANQGSEATYESGFVIDKFPISRPNLTFSTLTVSNMSPEDSSIYLCSAEVGGAGNTIYFGEGSWLTVV.

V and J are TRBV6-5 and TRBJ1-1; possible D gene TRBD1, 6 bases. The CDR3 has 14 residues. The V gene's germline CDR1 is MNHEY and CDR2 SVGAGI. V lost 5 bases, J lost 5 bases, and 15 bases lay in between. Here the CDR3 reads CASSPQGTRTEAFF. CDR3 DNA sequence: TGTGCCAGCAGTCCGCAGGGGACGCGGACTGAAGCTTTCTTT.

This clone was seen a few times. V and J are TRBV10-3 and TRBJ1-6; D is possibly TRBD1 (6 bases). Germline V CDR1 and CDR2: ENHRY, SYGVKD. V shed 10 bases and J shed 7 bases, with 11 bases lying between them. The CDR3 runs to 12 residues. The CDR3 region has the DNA TGTGCCACCCGACAGGACAATTCACCCCTCCACTTT. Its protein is CATRQDNSPLHF.

The CDR3 sequence is CASSVATGGGELFF. The CDR3 DNA sequence: TGTGCCAGCAGCGTAGCTACGGGAGGCGGGGAGCTGTTTTTT. This chain connects TRBV9 to TRBJ2-2; 7 nucleotides align to TRBD2. V dropped 0 bases and J dropped 7; count of bases not matched to a gene: 3. There are 14 residues in the CDR3. The germline V gene has CDR1 SGDLS and CDR2 YYNGEE.

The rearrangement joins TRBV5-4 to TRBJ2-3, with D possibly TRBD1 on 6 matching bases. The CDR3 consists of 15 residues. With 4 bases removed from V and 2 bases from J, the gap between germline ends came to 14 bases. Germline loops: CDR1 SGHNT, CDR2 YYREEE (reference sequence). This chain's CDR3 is CASSPGTPVTDTQYF. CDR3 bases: TGTGCCAGCAGCCCCGGGACACCCGTCACAGATACGCAGTATTTT.

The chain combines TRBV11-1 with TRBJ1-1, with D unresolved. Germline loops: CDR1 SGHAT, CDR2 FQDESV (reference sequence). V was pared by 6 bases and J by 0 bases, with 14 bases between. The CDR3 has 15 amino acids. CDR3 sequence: CASSPGPHMNTEAFF. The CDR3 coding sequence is TGTGCCAGCAGTCCCGGACCGCACATGAACACTGAAGCTTTCTTT.